This passage covers 5 T cell receptor beta chains from one sample sequenced in a study of blood T cell repertoires in COVID-19. Here immunoSEQ multiplex PCR was the method, and the copy in TCRdb shows in-frame clones only, minus some. The profile shows around 130,000 clones, approximately 88% of them singletons. The sequencing input was peripheral blood. The receptors stem from a woman at least 80 years old with acute or convalescent COVID-19.

The rearrangement uses TRBV12-3 or TRBV12-4 and TRBJ1-4; 7 bases map to TRBD1. Germline trimming cut 4 bases from V and 7 bases from J; bases unmatched to any gene: 3. CDR3 length: 13 amino acids. CDR3 region: CASSSGQTEKLFF. CDR3 coding DNA: TGTGCCAGCAGTTCGGGACAGACTGAAAAACTGTTTTTT.

This rearrangement joins TRBV7-2 to TRBJ1-2, with D tentatively TRBD1 (5 bases). CDR3 length equals 14 residues. The V end lost 7 bases, the J end lost 8 bases, and 20 bases lay between the germline ends. CDR1 and CDR2 from the germline V gene are SGHTA and FQGNSA. CDR3 nucleotides: TGTGCCAGCAACATGGGGGGGGTAATCGACGGCTACACCTTC. Translating gives CASNMGGVIDGYTF.

There are a few counts of this clone. The V and J genes are TRBV18 and TRBJ2-7, with 7 bases lining up with TRBD1. CDR3 length: 13 residues. The junction had 5 bases not matched to a gene; V was cut back by 6 bases and J by 3 bases. Looked up from germline, CDR1 is KGHSH and CDR2 is LQKENI. CDR3 region: CASSRGQVYEQYF. CDR3 sequence (DNA): TGTGCCAGCTCCCGCGGACAGGTCTACGAGCAGTACTTC.

V usage is TRBV7-2 and J usage is TRBJ2-1, with TRBD2 matching 12 bases. V lost 7 bases, J lost 6 bases, and 4 bases stayed unmatched. The CDR3 loop spans 14 amino acids. Germline CDR1 reads SGHTA; CDR2 reads FQGNSA. The CDR3 DNA is TGTGCCAGCACCTCGGGACTAGCGGGCAATGAGCAGTTCTTC. Encoded protein: CASTSGLAGNEQFF.

To note about this clone: Other DNA variants within this sample encode the same CDR3. The chain joins TRBV6-2 or TRBV6-3 to TRBJ1-2, with a possible D match to TRBD1 (6 bases). Germline assignment: CDR1 MNHEY and CDR2 SVGEGT. CDR3 length: 13 amino acids. Trimming cost V 5 bases and J 2 bases, with 9 bases left between them. As DNA, the CDR3 is TGTGCCAGCAGTCTCGGACAGAACTATGGCTACACCTTC. Amino acids: CASSLGQNYGYTF.